The sequence of this T cell receptor (beta chain) was determined in a study of Tregs in tolerant kidney transplant recipients. Assay used: immunoSEQ multiplex PCR; TCRdb lists only in-frame clones, some missing. The sample lists more than 70,000 clones, roughly 90% seen once, with around 1.5% in the top ten. The nonmyeloablative bone marrow transplants came from related graft donors, with transient mixed chimerism. Trimming took off 7 bases at V and 2 bases at J, with 15 bases between the two ends. The V gene's germline CDR1 is MDHEN and CDR2 SYDVKM. This CDR3 is built from 14 residues. The chain is built from TRBV28 and TRBJ2-7, with a weak D call TRBD1 (6 bases). Sequenced here: CD4+ T cells from blood (PBMCs), sampled 24 months after the transplant. This TCR derives from a human patient who received a combined kidney and bone marrow transplant. T cells may partly derive from the graft donor. This CDR3 is CASTIQGAAYEQYF. The CDR3, as DNA: TGTGCCAGCACGATACAGGGTGCGGCCTACGAGCAGTACTTC.